This TCR beta chain appears in the sequencing data of a study of response to subunit inactivated influenza vaccine. Study-wide findings and caveats: A suggestion made by the authors is that each seasonal influenza vaccination recruits few new T cells.

This clonotype was counted only a few times. The antigen is undetermined. Trimming removed 7 bases at V and 5 bases at J, with 21 bases between. The CDR3 runs to 16 residues. Germline assignment: CDR1 SGHRS and CDR2 YFSETQ. TCRdb passed the RT-PCR reads through MiXCR, listing each CDR3 protein once. Here the sample spans some 480,000 distinct CDR3 sequences, 9.5% to 13% being singletons. The specimen comprised PBMCs from blood, sampled 35 to 45 days after vaccination. This TCR was sampled from a man aged 50-60 years who received an inactivated influenza vaccine. The chain is built from TRBV5-1 and TRBJ1-4; D is ambiguous. The CDR3 loop reads CASGPPHTDDNEKLFF. CDR3 DNA: TGCGCCAGCGGTCCCCCCCACACCGACGACAATGAAAAACTGTTTTTT.